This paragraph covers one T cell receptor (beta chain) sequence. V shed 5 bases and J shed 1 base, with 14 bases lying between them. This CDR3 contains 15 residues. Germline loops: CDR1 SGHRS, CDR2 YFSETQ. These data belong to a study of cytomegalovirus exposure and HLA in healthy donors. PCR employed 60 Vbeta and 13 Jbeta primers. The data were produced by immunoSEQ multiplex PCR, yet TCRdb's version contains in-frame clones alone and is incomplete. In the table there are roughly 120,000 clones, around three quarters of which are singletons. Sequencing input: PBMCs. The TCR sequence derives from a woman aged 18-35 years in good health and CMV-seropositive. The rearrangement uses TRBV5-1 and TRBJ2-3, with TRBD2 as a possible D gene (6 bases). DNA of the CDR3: TGCGCCAGCAGTAGATCGCGGGACGGCACAGATACGCAGTATTTT. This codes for CASSRSRDGTDTQYF.